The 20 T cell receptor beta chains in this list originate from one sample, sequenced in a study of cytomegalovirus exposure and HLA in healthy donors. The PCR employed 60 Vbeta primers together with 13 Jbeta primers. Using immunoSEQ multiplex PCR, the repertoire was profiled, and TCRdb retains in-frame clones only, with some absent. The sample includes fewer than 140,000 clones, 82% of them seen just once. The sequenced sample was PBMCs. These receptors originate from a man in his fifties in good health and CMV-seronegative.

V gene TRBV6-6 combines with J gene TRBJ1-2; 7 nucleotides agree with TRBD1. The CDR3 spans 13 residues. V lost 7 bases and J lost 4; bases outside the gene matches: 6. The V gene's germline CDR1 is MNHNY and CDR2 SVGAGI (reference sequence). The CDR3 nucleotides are TGTGCCAGCATTAGGGACAGCGCCTATGGCTACACCTTC. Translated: CASIRDSAYGYTF.

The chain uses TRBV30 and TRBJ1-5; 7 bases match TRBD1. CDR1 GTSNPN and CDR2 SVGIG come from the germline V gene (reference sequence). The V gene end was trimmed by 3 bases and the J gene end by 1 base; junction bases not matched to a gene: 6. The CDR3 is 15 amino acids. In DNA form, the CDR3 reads TGTGCCTGGAGCCCACAGGGGAGGAGCAATCAGCCCCAGCATTTT. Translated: CAWSPQGRSNQPQHF.

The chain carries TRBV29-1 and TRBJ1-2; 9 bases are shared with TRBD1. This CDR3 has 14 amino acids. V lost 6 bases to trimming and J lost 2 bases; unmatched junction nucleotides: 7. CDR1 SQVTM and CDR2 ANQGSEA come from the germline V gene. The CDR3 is CSVLRQGDNYGYTF. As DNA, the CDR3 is TGCAGCGTCCTTCGACAGGGGGACAACTATGGCTACACCTTC.

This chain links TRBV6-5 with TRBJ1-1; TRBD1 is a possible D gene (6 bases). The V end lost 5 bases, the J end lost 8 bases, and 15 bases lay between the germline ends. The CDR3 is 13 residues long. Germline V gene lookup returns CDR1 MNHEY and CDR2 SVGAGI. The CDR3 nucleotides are TGTGCCAGCAGTGCCTTCCAAGACAGGGAAGCTTTCTTT. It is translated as CASSAFQDREAFF.

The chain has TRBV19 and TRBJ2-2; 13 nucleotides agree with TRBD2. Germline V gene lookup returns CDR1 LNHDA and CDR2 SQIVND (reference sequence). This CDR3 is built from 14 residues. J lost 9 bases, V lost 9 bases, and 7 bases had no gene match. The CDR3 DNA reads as TGTGCCAGAACCTGGACTAGCGGGGGCAGGGAGCTGTTTTTT. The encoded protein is CARTWTSGGRELFF.

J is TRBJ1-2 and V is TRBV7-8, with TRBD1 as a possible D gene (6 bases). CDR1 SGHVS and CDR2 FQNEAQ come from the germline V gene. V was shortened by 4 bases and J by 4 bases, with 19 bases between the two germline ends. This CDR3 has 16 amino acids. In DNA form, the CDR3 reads TGTGCCAGCAGCTCCCCATCGGGGGGGCGCAGCTATGGCTACACCTTC. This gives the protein CASSSPSGGRSYGYTF.

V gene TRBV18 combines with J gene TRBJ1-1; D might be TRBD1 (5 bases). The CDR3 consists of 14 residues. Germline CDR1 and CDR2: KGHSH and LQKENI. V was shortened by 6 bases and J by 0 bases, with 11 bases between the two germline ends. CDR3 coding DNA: TGTGCCAGCTCCCCCGACAGAGTGAACACTGAAGCTTTCTTT. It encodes CASSPDRVNTEAFF.

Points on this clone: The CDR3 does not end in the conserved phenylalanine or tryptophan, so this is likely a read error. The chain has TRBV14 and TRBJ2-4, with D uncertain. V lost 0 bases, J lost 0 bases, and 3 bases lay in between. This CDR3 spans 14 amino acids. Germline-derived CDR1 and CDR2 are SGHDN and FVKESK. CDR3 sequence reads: CASSQELAKNIQYL. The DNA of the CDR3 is TGTGCCAGCAGCCAAGAGCTAGCCAAAAACATTCAGTACCTC.

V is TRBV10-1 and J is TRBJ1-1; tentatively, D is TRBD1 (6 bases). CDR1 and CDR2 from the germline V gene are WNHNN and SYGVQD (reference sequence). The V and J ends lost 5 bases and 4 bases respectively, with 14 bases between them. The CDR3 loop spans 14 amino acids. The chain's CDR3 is CASSPSGDGTEAFF. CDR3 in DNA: TGCGCCAGCAGTCCGTCAGGGGACGGCACTGAAGCTTTCTTT.

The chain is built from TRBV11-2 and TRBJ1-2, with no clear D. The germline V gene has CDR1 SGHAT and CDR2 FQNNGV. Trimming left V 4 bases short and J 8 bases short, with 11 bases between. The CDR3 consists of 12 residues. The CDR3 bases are TGTGCCAGCAGCTCCTTCGGTGAGGGCTACACCTTC. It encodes CASSSFGEGYTF.

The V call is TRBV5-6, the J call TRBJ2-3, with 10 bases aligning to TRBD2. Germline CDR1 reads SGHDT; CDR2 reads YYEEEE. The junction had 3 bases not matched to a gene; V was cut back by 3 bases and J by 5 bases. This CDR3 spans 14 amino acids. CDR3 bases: TGTGCCAGCAGCTCGTCTAGCGGGGGAGATACGCAGTATTTT. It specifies CASSSSSGGDTQYF.

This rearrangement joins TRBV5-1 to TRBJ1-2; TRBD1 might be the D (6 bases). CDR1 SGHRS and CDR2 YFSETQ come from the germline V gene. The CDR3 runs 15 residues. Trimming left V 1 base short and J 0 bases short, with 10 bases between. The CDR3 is CASSLMGAPNYGYTF. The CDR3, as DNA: TGCGCCAGCAGCTTGATGGGGGCGCCTAACTATGGCTACACCTTC.

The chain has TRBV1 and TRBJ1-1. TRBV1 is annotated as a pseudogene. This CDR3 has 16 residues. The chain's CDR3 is CTSSSVAAPMNTEAFF. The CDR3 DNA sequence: TGCACCAGCAGCTCCGTTGCGGCCCCCATGAACACTGAAGCTTTCTTT.

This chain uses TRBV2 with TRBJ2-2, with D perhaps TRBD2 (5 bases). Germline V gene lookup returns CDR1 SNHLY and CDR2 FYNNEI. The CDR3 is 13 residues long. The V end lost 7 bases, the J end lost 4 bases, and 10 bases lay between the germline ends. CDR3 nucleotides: TGTGCCAGCAAAGTAGCGATCACCGGGGAGCTGTTTTTT. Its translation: CASKVAITGELFF.

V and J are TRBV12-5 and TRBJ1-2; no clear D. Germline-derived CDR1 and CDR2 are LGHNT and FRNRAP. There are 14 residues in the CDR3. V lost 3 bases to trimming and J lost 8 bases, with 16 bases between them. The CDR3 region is CASGFTLGEGGYTF. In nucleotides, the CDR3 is TGTGCTAGTGGTTTTACGTTGGGAGAAGGCGGCTACACCTTC. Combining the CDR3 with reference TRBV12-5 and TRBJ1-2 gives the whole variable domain DARVTQTPRHKVTEMGQEVTMRCQPILGHNTVFWYRQTMMQGLELLAYFRNRAPLDDSGMPKDRFSAEMPDATLATLKIQPSEPRDSAVYFCASGFTLGEGGYTFGSGTRLTVV.

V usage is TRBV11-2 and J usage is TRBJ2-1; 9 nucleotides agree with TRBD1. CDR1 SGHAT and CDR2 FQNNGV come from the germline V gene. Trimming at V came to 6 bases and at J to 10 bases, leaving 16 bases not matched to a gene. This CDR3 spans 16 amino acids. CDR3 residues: CASRKVGSQGAREQFF. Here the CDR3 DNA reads TGTGCCAGCAGAAAAGTGGGGTCACAGGGGGCCAGGGAGCAGTTCTTC.

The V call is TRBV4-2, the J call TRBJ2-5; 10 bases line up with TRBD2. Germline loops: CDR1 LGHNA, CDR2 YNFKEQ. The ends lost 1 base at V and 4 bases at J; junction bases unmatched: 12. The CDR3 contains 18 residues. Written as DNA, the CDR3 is TGTGCCAGCAGCCAAGCATCACAGCGGGGGGGCTTACGAGAGACCCAGTACTTC. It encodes CASSQASQRGGLRETQYF.

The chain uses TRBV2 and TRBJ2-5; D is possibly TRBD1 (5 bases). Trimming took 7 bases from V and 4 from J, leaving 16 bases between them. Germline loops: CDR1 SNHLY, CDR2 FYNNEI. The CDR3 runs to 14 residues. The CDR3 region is CASNLGRPGETQYF. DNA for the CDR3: TGTGCCAGCAACCTGGGGCGCCCTGGAGAGACCCAGTACTTC.

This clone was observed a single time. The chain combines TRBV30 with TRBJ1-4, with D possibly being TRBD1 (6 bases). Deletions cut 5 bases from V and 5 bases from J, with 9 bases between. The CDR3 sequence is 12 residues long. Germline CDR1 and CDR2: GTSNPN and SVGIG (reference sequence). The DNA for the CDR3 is TGTGCCTGGGGGGGGGCGAATGAAAAACTGTTTTTT. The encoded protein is CAWGGANEKLFF. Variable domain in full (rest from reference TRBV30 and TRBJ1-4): SQTIHQWPATLVQPVGSPLSLECTVEGTSNPNLYWYRQAAGRGLQLLFYSVGIGQISSEVPQNLSASRPQDRQFILSSKKLLLSDSGFYLCAWGGANEKLFFGSGTQLSVL.

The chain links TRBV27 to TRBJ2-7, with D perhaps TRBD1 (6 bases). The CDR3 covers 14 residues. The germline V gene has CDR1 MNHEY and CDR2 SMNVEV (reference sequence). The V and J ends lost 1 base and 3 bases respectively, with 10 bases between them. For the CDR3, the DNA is TGTGCCAGCAGTTTATTAGGGGGAAACTACGAGCAGTACTTC. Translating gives CASSLLGGNYEQYF.